The following is a T cell receptor (beta chain) sequence with its context. Its antigen is unidentified. The CDR3 spans 14 residues. Germline CDR1 and CDR2: SNHLY and FYNNEI. Trimming pared 7 bases from V and 12 bases from J, leaving 21 bases between. These data are taken from a study of OX40 agonist ivuxolimab in advanced cancers. On the study more broadly: An agonistic human IgG2 monoclonal antibody against OX40 (CD134) was given. Partial response was recorded in three patients: one hepatocellular carcinoma and two cutaneous melanoma cases.

Measured with immunoSEQ multiplex PCR; TCRdb has only the in-frame clones, and not every one. The sample lists approximately 57,000 clones; about 81% were seen once. General study results and limits: At 0.1 to 3.0 mg/kg, clonal expansion of CD4+ and CD8+ blood T cells had occurred by week 6.

The sequence came from an adult with an advanced solid tumor such as melanoma, head and neck, liver or kidney cancer. This rearrangement joins TRBV2 to TRBJ1-4; D call uncertain. Source: CD4+ or CD8+ T cells sorted from blood, taken in a trial of the OX40 agonist ivuxolimab. The CDR3 DNA sequence: TGTGCCAGCACCCCGGACGGTCCTTTGAGCGAACTGTTTTTT. This codes for CASTPDGPLSELFF.